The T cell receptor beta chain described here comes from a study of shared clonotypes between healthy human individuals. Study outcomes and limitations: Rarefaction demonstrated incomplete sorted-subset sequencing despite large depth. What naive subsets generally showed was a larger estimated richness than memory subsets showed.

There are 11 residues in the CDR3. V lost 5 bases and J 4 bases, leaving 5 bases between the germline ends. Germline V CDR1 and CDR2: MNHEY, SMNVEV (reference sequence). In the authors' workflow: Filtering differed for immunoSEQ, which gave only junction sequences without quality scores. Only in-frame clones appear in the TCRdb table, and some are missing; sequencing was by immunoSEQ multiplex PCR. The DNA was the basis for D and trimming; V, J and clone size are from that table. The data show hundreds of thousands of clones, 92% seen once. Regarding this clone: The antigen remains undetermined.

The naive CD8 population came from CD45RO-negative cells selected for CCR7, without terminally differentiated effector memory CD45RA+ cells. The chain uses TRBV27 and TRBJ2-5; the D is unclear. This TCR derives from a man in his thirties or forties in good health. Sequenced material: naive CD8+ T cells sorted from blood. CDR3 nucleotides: TGTGCCAGCAGTATCCCAGAGACCCAGTACTTC. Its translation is CASSIPETQYF.